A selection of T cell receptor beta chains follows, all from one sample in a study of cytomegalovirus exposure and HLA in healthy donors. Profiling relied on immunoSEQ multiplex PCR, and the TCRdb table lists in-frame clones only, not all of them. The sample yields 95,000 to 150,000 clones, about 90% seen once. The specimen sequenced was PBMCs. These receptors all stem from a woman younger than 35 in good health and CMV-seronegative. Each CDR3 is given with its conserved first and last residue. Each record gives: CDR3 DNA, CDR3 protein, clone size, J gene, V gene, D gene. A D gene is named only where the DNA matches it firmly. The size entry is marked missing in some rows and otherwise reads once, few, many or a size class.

DNA: TGTGCCAGCAGTTTACCCTTCAGGACAGGGTTGAACACTGAAGCTTTCTTT; CDR3: CASSLPFRTGLNTEAFF; size: -; J: TRBJ1-1; V: TRBV28; D: TRBD1
DNA: TGTGCCAGCAGCTTAAGTACTAGCGACCACAATGAGCAGTTCTTC; CDR3: CASSLSTSDHNEQFF; size: -; J: TRBJ2-1; V: TRBV7-9; D: TRBD2
DNA: TGTGCCAGCAGTCCGGGGGGATTTCAAGGAAACTATGGCTACACCTTC; CDR3: CASSPGGFQGNYGYTF; size: -; J: TRBJ1-2; V: TRBV6-4; D: -
DNA: TGTGCCAGCAGCCGGTACCAAGAGACCCAGTACTTC; CDR3: CASSRYQETQYF; size: few; J: TRBJ2-5; V: TRBV6-5; D: -
DNA: TGTGCCAGCAGCCGAGCGGAACACCATGAGCAGTTCTTC; CDR3: CASSRAEHHEQFF; size: -; J: TRBJ2-1; V: TRBV5-4; D: -
DNA: TGTGCCAGCAGTATAACGGAGGGGCAGGTTGTCTACGAGCAGTACTTC; CDR3: CASSITEGQVVYEQYF; size: -; J: TRBJ2-7; V: TRBV27; D: -
DNA: TGTGCCAGCAGAACCCCAGGGGTCGGCTACACCTTC; CDR3: CASRTPGVGYTF; size: -; J: TRBJ1-2; V: TRBV6-5; D: -
DNA: TGTGCCAGCAGCGCCCGACGACTAGCTTCCCAGGGTGAGCAGTACTTC; CDR3: CASSARRLASQGEQYF; size: -; J: TRBJ2-7; V: TRBV9; D: TRBD2
DNA: TGTGCCAGCAGCTTGATGCAGGGGGTAACGGAGACCCAGTACTTC; CDR3: CASSLMQGVTETQYF; size: -; J: TRBJ2-5; V: TRBV7-8; D: TRBD1
DNA: TGCGCCAGCAGTCAAGCCGGCGGGCGGGACAGGGGCTTGGGGGAGCAGTACTTC; CDR3: CASSQAGGRDRGLGEQYF; size: -; J: TRBJ2-7; V: TRBV23-1; D: TRBD1